This TCR beta chain was recorded in a study of T-cell memory formation after mild COVID-19. Study-level results: A subset of responding clones appeared in pre-infection memory, suggesting cross-reactive memory joined. For contracting clones, CD4+ ones sat mainly in CM and EM, CD8+ in EMRA.

Via MiXCR, TCRdb re-called the 5' RACE reads, giving one row per CDR3 protein. The sample lists about 450,000 distinct CDR3 sequences, less than 25% occurring once. V was shortened by 5 bases and J by 5 bases, with 18 bases between the two germline ends. This CDR3 has 15 amino acids. CDR1 and CDR2 (germline): SGHTA, FQGNSA. Only a few counts were recorded for this clonotype. Its matching antigen is unknown. V is TRBV7-2 and J is TRBJ2-5; maybe TRBD1 (6 bases). Specimen: PBMCs or a T cell subset sorted from them (not recorded which). This TCR was recovered from an adult woman who had mild COVID-19 (a few samples of this study predate the infection). Cell type and time point are not known. The CDR3 bases are TGTGCCAGCAGCCCCCCGAACAGGGTGGTCGAGACCCAGTACTTC. Its translation: CASSPPNRVVETQYF.